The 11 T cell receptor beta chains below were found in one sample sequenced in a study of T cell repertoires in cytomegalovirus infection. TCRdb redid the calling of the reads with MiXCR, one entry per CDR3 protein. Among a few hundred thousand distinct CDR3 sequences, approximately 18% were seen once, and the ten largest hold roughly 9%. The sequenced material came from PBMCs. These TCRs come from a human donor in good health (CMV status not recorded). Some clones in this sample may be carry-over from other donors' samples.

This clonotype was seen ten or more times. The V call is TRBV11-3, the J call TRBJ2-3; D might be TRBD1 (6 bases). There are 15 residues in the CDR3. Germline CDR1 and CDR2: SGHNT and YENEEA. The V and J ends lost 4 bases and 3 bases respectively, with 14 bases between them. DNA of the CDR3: TGTGCCAGCAGCTGGTTGACAGGTCCGACAGATACGCAGTATTTT. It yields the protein CASSWLTGPTDTQYF. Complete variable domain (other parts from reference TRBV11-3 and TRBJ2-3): EAGVVQSPRYKIIEKKQPVAFWCNPISGHNTLYWYLQNLGQGPELLIRYENEEAVDDSQLPKDRFSAERLKGVDSTLKIQPAELGDSAVYLCASSWLTGPTDTQYFGPGTRLTVL.

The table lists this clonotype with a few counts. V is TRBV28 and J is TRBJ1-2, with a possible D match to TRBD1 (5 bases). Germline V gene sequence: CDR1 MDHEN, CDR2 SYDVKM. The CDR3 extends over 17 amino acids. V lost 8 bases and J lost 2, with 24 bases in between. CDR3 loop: CASRPPGGRRPNYGYTF. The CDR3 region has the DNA TGTGCCAGCCGCCCTCCGGGGGGGAGGAGGCCCAACTATGGCTACACCTTC.

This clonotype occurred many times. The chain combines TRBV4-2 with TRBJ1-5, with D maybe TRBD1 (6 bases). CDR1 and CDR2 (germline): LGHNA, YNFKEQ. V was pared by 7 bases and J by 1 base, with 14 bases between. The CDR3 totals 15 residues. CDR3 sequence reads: CASKPNRASNQPQHF. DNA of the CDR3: TGTGCCAGCAAGCCCAACAGGGCCAGCAATCAGCCCCAGCATTTT.

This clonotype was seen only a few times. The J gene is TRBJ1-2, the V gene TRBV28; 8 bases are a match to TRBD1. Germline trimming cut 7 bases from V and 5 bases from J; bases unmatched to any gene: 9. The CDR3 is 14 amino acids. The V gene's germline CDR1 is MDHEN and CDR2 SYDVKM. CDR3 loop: CASTRDRTGYGYTF. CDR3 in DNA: TGTGCCAGCACCCGGGACAGGACAGGGTATGGCTACACCTTC.

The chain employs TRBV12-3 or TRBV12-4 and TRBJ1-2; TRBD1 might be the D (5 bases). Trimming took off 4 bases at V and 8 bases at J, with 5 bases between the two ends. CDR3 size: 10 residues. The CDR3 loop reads CASSYRGYTF. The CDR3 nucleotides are TGTGCCAGCAGTTACAGGGGCTACACCTTC.

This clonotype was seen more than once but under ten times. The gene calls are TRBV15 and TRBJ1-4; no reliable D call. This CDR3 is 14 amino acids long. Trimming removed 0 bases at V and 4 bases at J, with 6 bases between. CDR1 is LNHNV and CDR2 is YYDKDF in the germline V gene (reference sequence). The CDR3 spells CATSRDRLNEKLFF. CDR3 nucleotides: TGTGCCACCAGCAGAGACCGACTTAATGAAAAACTGTTTTTT.

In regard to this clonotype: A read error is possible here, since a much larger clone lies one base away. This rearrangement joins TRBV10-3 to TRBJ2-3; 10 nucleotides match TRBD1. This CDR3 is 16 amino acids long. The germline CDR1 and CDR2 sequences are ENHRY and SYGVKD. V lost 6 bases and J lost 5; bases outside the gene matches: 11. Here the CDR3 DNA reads TGTGCCATCAGCAGAGGACAGGGGGGCGTCGAAGATACGCAGTATTTT. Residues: CAISRGQGGVEDTQYF.

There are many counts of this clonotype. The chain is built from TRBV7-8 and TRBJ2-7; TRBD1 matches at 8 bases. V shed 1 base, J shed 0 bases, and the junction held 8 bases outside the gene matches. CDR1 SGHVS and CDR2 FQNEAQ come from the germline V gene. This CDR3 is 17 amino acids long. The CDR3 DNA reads TGTGCCAGCAGCTTAGTCGGGACAGGATTACTCTCCTACGAGCAGTACTTC. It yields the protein CASSLVGTGLLSYEQYF.

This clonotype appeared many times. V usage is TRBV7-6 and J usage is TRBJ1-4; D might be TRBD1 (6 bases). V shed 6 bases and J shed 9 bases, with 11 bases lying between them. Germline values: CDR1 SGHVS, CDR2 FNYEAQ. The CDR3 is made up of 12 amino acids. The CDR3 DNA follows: TGTGCCAGCAGTGATCAGGGGAAAAAACTGTTTTTT. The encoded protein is CASSDQGKKLFF.

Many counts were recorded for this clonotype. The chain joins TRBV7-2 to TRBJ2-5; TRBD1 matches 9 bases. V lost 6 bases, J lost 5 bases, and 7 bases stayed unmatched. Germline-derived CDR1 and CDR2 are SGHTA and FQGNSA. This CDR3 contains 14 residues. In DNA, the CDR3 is TGTGCCAGCAGATTGGACAGGGGTATTGAGACCCAGTACTTC. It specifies CASRLDRGIETQYF.

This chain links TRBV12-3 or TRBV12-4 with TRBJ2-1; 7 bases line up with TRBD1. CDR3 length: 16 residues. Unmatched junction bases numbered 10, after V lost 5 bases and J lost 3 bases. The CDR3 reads CASSPLGAGGYNEQFF. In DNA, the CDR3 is TGTGCCAGCAGTCCCCTAGGGGCAGGGGGCTACAATGAGCAGTTCTTC.